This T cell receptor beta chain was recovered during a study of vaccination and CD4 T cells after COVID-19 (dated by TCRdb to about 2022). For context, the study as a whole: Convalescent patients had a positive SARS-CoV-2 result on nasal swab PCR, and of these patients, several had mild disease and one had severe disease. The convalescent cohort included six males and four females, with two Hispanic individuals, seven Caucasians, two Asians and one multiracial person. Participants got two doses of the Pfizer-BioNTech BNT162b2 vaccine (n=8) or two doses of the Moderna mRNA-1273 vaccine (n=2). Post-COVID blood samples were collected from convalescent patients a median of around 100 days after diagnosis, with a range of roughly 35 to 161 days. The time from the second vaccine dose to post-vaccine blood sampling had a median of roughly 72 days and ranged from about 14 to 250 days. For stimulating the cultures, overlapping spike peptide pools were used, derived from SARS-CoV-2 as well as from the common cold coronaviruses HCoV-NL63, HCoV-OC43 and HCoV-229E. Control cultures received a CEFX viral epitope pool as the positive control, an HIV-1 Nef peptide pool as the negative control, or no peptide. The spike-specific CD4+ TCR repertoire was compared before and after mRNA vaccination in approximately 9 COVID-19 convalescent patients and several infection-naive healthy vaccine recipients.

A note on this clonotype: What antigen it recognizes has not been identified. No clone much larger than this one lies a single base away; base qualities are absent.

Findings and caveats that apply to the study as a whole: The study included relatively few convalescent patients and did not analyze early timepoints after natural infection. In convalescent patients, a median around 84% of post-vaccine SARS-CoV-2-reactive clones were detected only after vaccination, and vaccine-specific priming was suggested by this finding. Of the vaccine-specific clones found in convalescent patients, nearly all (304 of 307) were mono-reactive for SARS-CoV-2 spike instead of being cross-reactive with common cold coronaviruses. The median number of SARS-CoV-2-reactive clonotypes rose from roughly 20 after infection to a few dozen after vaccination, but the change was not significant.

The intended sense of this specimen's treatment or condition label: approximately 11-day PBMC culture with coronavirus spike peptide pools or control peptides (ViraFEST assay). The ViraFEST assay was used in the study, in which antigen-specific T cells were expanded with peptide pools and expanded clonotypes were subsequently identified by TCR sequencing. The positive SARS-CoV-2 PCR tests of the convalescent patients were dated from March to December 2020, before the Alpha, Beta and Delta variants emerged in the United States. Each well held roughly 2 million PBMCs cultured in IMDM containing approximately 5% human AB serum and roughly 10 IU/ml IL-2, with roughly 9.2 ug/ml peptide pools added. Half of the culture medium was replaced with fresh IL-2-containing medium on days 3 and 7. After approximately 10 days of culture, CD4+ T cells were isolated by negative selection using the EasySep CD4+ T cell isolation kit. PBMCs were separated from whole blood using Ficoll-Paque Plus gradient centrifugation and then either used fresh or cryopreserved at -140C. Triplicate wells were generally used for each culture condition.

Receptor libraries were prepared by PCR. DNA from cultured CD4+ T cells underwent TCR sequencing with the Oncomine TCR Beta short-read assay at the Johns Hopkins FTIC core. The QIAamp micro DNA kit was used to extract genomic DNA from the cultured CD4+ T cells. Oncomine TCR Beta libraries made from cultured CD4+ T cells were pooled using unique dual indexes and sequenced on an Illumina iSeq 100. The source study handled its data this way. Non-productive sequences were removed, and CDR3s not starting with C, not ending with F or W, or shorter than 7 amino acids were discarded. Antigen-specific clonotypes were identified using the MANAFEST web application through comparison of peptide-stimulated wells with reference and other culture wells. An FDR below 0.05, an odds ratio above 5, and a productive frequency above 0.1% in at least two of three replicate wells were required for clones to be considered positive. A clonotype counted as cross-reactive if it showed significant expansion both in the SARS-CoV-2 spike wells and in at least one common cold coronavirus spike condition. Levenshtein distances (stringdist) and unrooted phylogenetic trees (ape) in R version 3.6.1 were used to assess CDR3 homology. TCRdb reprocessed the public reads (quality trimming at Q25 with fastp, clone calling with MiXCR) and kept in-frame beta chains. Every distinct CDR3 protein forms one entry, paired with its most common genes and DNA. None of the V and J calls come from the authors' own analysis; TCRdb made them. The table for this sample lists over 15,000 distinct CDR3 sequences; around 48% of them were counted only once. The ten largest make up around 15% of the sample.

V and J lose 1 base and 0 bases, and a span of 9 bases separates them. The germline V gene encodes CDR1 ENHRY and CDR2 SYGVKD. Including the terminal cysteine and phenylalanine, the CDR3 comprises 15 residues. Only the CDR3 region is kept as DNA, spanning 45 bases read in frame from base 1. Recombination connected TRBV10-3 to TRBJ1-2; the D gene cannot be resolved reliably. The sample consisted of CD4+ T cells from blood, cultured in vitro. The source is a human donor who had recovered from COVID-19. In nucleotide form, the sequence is TGTGCCATCAGTGAGTTGGCGGGAGCTAACTATGGCTACACCTTC. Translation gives CAISELAGANYGYTF.